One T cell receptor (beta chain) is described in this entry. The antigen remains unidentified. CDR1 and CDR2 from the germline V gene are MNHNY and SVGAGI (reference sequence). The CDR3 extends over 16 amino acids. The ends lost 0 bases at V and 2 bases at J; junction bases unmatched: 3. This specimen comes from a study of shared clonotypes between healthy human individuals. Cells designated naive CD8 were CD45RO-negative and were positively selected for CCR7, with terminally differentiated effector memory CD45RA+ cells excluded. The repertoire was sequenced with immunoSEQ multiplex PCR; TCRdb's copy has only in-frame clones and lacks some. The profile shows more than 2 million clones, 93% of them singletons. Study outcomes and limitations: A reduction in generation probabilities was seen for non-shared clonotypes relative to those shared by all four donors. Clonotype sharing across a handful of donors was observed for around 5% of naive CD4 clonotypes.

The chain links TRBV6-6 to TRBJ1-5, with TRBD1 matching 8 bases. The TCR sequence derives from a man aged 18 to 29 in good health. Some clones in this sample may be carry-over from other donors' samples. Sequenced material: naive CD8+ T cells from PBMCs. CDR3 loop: CASSYSEDRGNQPQHF. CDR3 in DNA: TGTGCCAGCAGTTACTCGGAGGACAGGGGCAATCAGCCCCAGCATTTT.